The sequence of this T cell receptor (beta chain) was determined in a study of shared clonotypes between healthy human individuals. Findings and limits, study-wide: Shared clonotypes: approximately 5.3% naive CD4, roughly 3.5% naive CD8, around 2.4% memory CD4, under 0.45% memory CD8. Rarefaction gave evidence that sorted-subset sequencing remained incomplete despite large depth.

Investigators spread the genomic DNA of each subset evenly over several immunoSEQ plates. Generated by immunoSEQ multiplex PCR, the TCRdb table keeps only in-frame clones and is missing some. The sample records hundreds of thousands of clones, roughly 98% being singletons. As for this clone: The antigen remains undetermined.

This CDR3 is built from 13 residues. Germline CDR1 is SGHRS and CDR2 is YFSETQ. The V gene end was trimmed by 8 bases and the J gene end by 4 bases; junction bases not matched to a gene: 8. Naive CD8 populations comprised CD45RO-negative cells positively selected for CCR7, excluding terminally differentiated effector memory CD45RA+ cells. The chain carries TRBV5-1 and TRBJ2-7, with TRBD1 matching 8 bases. This receptor was taken from a man between 25 and 39 years old in good health. The sequenced sample consisted of naive CD8+ T cells sorted from blood. This CDR3 reads CASSTGATYEQYF. The CDR3 region has the DNA TGCGCCAGTTCGACAGGGGCGACGTACGAGCAGTACTTC.